This entry is about one TCR beta chain. Its target is not known. Trimming took 4 bases from V and 2 from J; bases not matched to a gene: 6. CDR3 length: 15 residues. Germline V gene sequence: CDR1 SEHNR, CDR2 FQNEAQ (reference sequence). These data are taken from a study of cytotoxic CD8 clonotypes in ibrutinib-treated CLL. General study points: Exceeding age-matched healthy donors, baseline clonality also tracked the counts of circulating CD8+ T cells. Samples were collected at differing times from sustained-remission and progressing patients.

Clones were sequenced by immunoSEQ multiplex PCR, and TCRdb holds only the in-frame ones, with some missing. The sample lists some 300,000 clones, 80% occurring once. Genomic DNA in a quantity of 1.5 to 2 micrograms was derived from cryopreserved PBMCs for TCR beta libraries. The chain carries TRBV7-9 and TRBJ2-3; the match to TRBD1 covers 7 bases. The sample in question was PBMCs, obtained before ibrutinib treatment. The sequence came from a human donor with chronic lymphocytic leukemia. Here the CDR3 reads CASSSVTGTTDTQYF. CDR3 bases: TGTGCCAGCAGCTCTGTGACAGGGACCACAGATACGCAGTATTTT.